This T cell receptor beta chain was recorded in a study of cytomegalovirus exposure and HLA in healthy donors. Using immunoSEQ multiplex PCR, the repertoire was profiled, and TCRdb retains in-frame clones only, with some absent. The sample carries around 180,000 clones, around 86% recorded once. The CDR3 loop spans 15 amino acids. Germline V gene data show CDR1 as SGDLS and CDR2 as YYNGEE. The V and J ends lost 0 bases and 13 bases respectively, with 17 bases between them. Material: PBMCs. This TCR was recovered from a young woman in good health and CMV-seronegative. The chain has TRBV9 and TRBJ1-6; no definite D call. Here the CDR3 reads CASSVEDWGGSPLHF. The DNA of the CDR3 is TGTGCCAGCAGCGTAGAGGATTGGGGAGGTTCGCCCCTCCACTTT.